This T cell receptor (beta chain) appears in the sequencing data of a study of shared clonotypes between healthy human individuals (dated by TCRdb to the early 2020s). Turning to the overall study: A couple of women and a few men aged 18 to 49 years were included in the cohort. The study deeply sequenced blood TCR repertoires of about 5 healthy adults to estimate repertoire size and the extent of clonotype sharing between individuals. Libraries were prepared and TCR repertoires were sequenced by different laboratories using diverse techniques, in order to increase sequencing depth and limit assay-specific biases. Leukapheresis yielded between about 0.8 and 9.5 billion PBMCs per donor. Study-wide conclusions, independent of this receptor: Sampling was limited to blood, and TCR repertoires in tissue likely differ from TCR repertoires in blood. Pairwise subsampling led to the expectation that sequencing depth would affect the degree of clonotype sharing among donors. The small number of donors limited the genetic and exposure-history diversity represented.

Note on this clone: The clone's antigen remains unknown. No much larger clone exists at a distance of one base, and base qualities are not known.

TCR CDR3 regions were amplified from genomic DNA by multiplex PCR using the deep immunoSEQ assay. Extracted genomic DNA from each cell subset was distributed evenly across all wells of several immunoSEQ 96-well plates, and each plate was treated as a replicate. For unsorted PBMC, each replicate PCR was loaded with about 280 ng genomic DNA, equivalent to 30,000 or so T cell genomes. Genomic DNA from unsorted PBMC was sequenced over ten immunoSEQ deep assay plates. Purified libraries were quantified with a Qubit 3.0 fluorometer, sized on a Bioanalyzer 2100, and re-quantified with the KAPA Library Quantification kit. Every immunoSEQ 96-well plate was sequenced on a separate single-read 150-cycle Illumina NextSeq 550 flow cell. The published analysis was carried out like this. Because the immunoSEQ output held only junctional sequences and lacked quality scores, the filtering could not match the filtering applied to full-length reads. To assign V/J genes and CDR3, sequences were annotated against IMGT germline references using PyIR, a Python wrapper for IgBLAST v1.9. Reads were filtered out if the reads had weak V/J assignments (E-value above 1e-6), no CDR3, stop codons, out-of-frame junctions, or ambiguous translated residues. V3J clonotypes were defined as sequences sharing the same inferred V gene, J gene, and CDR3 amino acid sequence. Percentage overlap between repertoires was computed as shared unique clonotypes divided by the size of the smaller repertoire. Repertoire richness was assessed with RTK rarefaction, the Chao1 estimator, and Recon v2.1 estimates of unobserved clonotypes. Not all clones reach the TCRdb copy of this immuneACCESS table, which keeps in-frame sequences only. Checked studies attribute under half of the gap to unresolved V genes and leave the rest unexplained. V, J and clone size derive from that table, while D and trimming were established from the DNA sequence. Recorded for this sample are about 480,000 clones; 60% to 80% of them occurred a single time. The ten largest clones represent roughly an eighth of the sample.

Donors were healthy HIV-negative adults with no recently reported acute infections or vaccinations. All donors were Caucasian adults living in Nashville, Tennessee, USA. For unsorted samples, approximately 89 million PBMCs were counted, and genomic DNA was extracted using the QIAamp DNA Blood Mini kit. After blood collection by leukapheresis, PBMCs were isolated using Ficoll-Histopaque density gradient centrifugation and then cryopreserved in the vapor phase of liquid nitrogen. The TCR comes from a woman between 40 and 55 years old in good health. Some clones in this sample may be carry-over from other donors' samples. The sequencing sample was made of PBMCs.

The CDR3 loop reads CASSLQGVESGNTIYF. The nucleotides are TGCGCCAGCAGCTTGCAGGGAGTGGAGTCTGGAAACACCATATATTTT. The sequence joins TRBV5-1 to TRBJ1-3, with TRBD1 tentatively as D gene (5 bases match). The germline V gene sets CDR1 to SGHRS and CDR2 to YFSETQ. Its CDR3 holds 16 amino acids, cysteine through phenylalanine. Left in the record is the CDR3 DNA by itself, 48 bases read in frame from the first base. V and J are truncated by 1 base and 1 base respectively, leaving an intervening sequence of 12 bases.